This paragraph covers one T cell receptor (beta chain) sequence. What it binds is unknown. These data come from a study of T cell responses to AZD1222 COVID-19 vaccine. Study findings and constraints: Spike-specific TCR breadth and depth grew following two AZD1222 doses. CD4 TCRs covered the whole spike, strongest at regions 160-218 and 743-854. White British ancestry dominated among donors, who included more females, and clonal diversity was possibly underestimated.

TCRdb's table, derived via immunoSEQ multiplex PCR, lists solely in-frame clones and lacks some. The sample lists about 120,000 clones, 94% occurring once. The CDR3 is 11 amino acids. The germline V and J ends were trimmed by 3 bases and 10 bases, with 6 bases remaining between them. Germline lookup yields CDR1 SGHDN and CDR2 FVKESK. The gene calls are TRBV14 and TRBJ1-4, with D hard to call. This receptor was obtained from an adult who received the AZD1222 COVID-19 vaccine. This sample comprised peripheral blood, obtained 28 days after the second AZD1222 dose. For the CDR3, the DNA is TGTGCCAGCAGCCACTGGGGAAAACTGTTTTTT. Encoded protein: CASSHWGKLFF. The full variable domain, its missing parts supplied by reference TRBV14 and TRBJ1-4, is EAGVTQFPSHSVIEKGQTVTLRCDPISGHDNLYWYRRVMGKEIKFLLHFVKESKQDESGMPNNRFLAERTGGTYSTLKVQPAELEDSGVYFCASSHWGKLFFGSGTQLSVL.